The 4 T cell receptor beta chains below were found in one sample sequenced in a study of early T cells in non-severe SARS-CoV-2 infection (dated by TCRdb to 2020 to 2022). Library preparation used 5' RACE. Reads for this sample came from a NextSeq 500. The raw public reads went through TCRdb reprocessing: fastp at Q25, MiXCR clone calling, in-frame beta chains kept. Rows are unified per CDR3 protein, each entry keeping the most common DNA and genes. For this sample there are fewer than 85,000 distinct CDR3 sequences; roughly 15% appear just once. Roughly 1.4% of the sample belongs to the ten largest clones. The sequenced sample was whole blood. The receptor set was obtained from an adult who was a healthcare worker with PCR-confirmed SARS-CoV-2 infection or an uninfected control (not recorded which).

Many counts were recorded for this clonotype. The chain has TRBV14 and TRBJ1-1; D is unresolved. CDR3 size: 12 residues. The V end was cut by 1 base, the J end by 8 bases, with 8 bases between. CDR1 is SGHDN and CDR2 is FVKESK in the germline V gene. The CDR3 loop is CASSQVGREAFF. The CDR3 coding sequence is TGTGCCAGCAGCCAAGTTGGACGAGAAGCTTTCTTT.

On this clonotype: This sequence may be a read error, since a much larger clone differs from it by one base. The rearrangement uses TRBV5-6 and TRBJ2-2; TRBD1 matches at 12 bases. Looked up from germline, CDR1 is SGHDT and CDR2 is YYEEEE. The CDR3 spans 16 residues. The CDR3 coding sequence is TGTGCCAGCAGCCGAACCGGGACAGGGGGCACCGGGGAGCTGTATTTT. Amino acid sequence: CASSRTGTGGTGELYF.

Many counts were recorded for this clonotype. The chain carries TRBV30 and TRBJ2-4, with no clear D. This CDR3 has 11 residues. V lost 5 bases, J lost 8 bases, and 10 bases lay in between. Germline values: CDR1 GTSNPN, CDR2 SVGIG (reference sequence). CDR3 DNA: TGTGCCTGGGGTGCCCAGGACATTCAGTACTTC. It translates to CAWGAQDIQYF.

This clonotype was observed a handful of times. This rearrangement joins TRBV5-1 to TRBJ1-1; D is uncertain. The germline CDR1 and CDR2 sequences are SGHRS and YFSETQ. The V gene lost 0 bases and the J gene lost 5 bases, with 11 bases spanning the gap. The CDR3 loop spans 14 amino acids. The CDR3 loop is CASSLVGGDTEAFF. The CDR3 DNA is TGCGCCAGCAGCTTGGTCGGCGGGGATACTGAAGCTTTCTTT.